The rows below give T cell receptor beta chains drawn from one sample of a study of T-cell memory formation after mild COVID-19. From the 5' RACE reads, TCRdb called clonotypes with MiXCR, one entry per CDR3 protein. The sample shows about 600,000 distinct CDR3 sequences, roughly a fifth of them seen only once. The sample taken for sequencing was PBMCs or a T cell subset sorted from them (not recorded which). These receptors came from an adult woman who had mild COVID-19 (a few samples of this study predate the infection). Cell type and time point are not known. The CDR3 runs from the conserved cysteine through the conserved F or W. D genes are given only for firm matches. The size field is filled for only some rows; it gives once, few, many or a size class.

TRBD2	-	TRBV7-9	TRBJ2-7	TGTGCCAGCAGCCCTGAACTAGCGGTACTCTCCTACGAGCAGTACTTC	CASSPELAVLSYEQYF
TRBD2	-	TRBV20-1	TRBJ2-1	TGCAGTGCTCCAGCGGGGGGGCTGGGGAATGAGCAGTTCTTC	CSAPAGGLGNEQFF
-	few	TRBV30	TRBJ2-1	TGTGCCTGGAGTCCTAGAAATGAGCAGTTCTTC	CAWSPRNEQFF
-	many	TRBV5-1	TRBJ2-7	TGCGCCAGCAGCTCGGGGGACAGCATCTACGAGCAGTACTTC	CASSSGDSIYEQYF
-	few	TRBV11-2	TRBJ2-3	TGTGCCAGCACCCGTCGTGGTAGCGGAAGCACAGATACGCAGTATTTT	CASTRRGSGSTDTQYF
TRBD2	-	TRBV4-1	TRBJ2-1	TGCGCCAGCAGCCTTTCCGGGACTAGCGGGACCAATGAGCAGTTCTTC	CASSLSGTSGTNEQFF
TRBD2	-	TRBV4-3	TRBJ2-3	TGCGCCAGCAGCCGATCCCTAGCGGTACTCACAGATACGCAGTATTTT	CASSRSLAVLTDTQYF
-	few	TRBV29-1	TRBJ1-1	TGCAGCGTTGAGGACACTGAAGCTTTCTTT	CSVEDTEAFF
-	few	TRBV7-2	TRBJ2-6	TGTGCCAGCAGCCTCAACCTGGGGGCCAACGTCCTGACTTTC	CASSLNLGANVLTF
TRBD2	few	TRBV12-3/TRBV12-4	TRBJ2-7	TGTGCCAGCAGTTCGACTAGCGGATACGTCTACGAGCAGTACTTC	CASSSTSGYVYEQYF
TRBD2	many	TRBV7-2	TRBJ2-1	TGTGCCAGCAGCTTAGGACTAGCGGCTTACAATGAGCAGTTCTTC	CASSLGLAAYNEQFF
TRBD2	few	TRBV4-3	TRBJ2-1	TGCGCCAGCAGCCAAGGGAGGCGGGAGGGTCTTAATGAGCAGTTCTTC	CASSQGRREGLNEQFF
TRBD1	-	TRBV7-9	TRBJ2-2	TGTGCCAGCAGCCACCCCACCGGGACAGGCGAGGGAGTCACCGGGGAGCTGTTTTTT	CASSHPTGTGEGVTGELFF
-	few	TRBV24-1	TRBJ1-1	TGTGCCACCAGTGATGAAACCTTAGCTTTCTTT	CATSDETLAFF